The clone carrying this T cell receptor (beta chain) was found a few times. This entry is derived from a study of blood T cell repertoires in COVID-19. Whole-study context: Whether acute or convalescent, the COVID-19 samples came from the United States, Italy and Spain. PBMCs, B-cell-depleted T cells, or T cells provided the cDNA or gDNA that made up the material.

This CDR3 contains 15 residues. V was shortened by 1 base and J by 4 bases, with 11 bases between the two germline ends. Germline-derived CDR1 and CDR2 are LGHNA and YNFKEQ. Per the original data handling: From reference gene primer amplification, estimates of nucleated cell counts were derived. Profiling relied on immunoSEQ multiplex PCR, and the TCRdb table lists in-frame clones only, not all of them. That table furnishes V, J and clone size, whereas the DNA furnished D and trimming. The data show about 61,000 clones, with 70% to 85% seen just once and less than 7% held by the top ten. Sequencing used peripheral blood. This chain connects TRBV4-2 to TRBJ1-3, with no clear D. The origin of this receptor is a woman aged 70-85 years with acute or convalescent COVID-19. In DNA, the CDR3 is TGTGCCAGCAGCCAAGCCTGGGCTGGGGGAAACACCATATATTTT. It specifies CASSQAWAGGNTIYF.